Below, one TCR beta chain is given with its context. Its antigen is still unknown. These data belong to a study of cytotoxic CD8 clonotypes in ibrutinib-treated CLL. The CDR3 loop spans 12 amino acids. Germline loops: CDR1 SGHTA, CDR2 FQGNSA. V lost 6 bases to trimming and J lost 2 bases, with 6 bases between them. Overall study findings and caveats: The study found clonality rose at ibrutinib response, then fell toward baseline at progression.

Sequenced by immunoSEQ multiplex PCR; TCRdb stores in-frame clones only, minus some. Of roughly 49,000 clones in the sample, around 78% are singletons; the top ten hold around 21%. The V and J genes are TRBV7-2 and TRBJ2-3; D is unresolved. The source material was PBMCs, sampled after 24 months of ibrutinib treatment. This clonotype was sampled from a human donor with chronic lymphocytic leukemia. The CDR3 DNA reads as TGTGCCAGCAGGCGAGACACAGATACGCAGTATTTT. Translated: CASRRDTDTQYF.